This T cell receptor beta chain was profiled in a study of cytomegalovirus exposure and HLA in healthy donors. PCR used 60 Vbeta primers and 13 Jbeta primers. Profiling relied on immunoSEQ multiplex PCR, and the TCRdb table lists in-frame clones only, not all of them. The sample table sets out tens of thousands of clones. The CDR3 is 12 residues long. With 4 bases removed from V and 3 bases from J, the gap between germline ends came to 9 bases. The V gene's germline CDR1 is SQVTM and CDR2 ANQGSEA. The rearrangement joins TRBV29-1 to TRBJ2-5, with D uncertain. The sample consisted of PBMCs. This receptor was identified in a woman aged 55-70 years in good health and CMV-seronegative. CDR3 in amino acids: CSVGNRKETQYF. The CDR3 DNA reads as TGCAGCGTTGGTAACAGAAAAGAGACCCAGTACTTC.